This T cell receptor (beta chain) was observed in a study of stem cell transplantation in POMP-related autoinflammatory disease. In the study overall: Neutrophil and platelet engraftment from the graft donor was 100% through one year after transplant. Study conclusions and caveats: Across all analyzed T-cell subsets, patients with PRAID tended toward reduced diversity and increased clonality. Patients with PRAID showed a restricted number of unique TRB V-J gene pairings.

Clones were sequenced by immunoSEQ multiplex PCR, and TCRdb holds only the in-frame ones, with some missing. The sample has tens of thousands of clones, approximately 91% seen once. PRAID featured prominent immunodeficiency. This clone has a handful of counts. What it binds is not known. The CDR3 is 13 amino acids. Germline V lookup: CDR1 SGDLS, CDR2 YYNGEE. V was pared by 4 bases and J by 8 bases, with 15 bases between. Sequenced material: CD4+ T cells from PBMCs, taken after stem cell transplantation. This chain connects TRBV9 to TRBJ1-2, with D possibly being TRBD1 (5 bases). The sequence derives from a human patient with POMP-related autoinflammation and immune dysregulation (PRAID). Some of these T cells may belong to the graft donor. The CDR3 sequence is CASSREAGLGYTF. The CDR3, as DNA: TGTGCCAGCAGCCGCGAGGCGGGGCTAGGCTACACCTTC.